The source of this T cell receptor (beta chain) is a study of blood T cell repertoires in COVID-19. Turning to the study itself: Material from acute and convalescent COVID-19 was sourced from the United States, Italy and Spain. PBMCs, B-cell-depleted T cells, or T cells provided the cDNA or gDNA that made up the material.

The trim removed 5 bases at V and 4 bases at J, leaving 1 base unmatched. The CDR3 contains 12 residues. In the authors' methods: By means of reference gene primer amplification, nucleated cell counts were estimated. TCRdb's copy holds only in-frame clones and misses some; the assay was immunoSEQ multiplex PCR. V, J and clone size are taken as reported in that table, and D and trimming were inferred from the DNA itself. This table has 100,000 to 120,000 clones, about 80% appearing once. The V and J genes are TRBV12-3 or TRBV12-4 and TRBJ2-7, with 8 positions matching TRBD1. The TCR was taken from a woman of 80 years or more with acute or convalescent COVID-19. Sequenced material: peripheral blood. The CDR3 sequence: CASSGQGYEQYF. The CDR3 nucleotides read TGTGCCAGCAGTGGACAGGGTTACGAGCAGTACTTC.